Presented here are 5 T cell receptor beta chains from one specimen sequenced in a study of shared clonotypes between healthy human individuals (dated by TCRdb to about 2020). The library was produced with the immunoSEQ multiplex PCR assay. Imported from immuneACCESS, the table was reduced by TCRdb to in-frame sequences with V and J called. These copies leave out some clones; in studies compared against another copy, an unresolved V gene accounts for under half, and the cause of the remainder is not known. The sample table records about 480,000 clones; more than 65% of these occur just once. 10% to 15% of the sample goes to the ten largest clones. Sequences were obtained from PBMCs. Receptors originate from a woman in her thirties or forties in good health. Some clones in this sample may be carry-over from other donors' samples.

This chain's CDR3 is CASSTQGTAGELFF. The CDR3 DNA sequence: TGTGCCAGCAGCACACAGGGTACCGCCGGGGAGCTGTTTTTT. The chain joins TRBV7-3 to TRBJ2-2; TRBD1 might be the D (6 bases). The CDR3 contains 14 residues. CDR1 and CDR2 from the germline V gene are SGHTA and FQGTGA. Between the trimmed V and J ends, which lost 5 bases and 6 bases, there was a span of 13 bases.

The rearrangement links TRBV28 to TRBJ1-5; 9 bases are a match to TRBD1. J was trimmed by 2 bases and V by 3 bases; bases with no gene match: 2. Germline CDR1 reads MDHEN; CDR2 reads SYDVKM. The CDR3 spans 15 residues. The CDR3 coding sequence is TGTGCCAGCAGTTTCCGGGACAGGGGCAATCAGCCCCAGCATTTT. Protein sequence: CASSFRDRGNQPQHF.

This chain uses TRBV5-1 with TRBJ2-7, with 12 bases fitting TRBD2. Germline V gives CDR1 SGHRS, CDR2 YFSETQ. There are 18 residues in the CDR3. The trim removed 4 bases at V and 7 bases at J, leaving 18 bases unmatched. The CDR3 region has the DNA TGCGCCAGCAGCACGGGTGGGATTCGACTAGCGGGAGCGTTAGAGCAGTACTTC. Amino acid sequence: CASSTGGIRLAGALEQYF.

On this clone itself: Other DNA sequences in the sample encode the same CDR3. V is TRBV2 and J is TRBJ2-1; 7 nucleotides align to TRBD2. CDR1 SNHLY and CDR2 FYNNEI come from the germline V gene. The CDR3 sequence is 16 residues long. V dropped 6 bases and J dropped 0; count of bases not matched to a gene: 8. The CDR3 DNA is TGTGCCAGCAGCGCACCTAGCGGCAGCTCCTACAATGAGCAGTTCTTC. It yields the protein CASSAPSGSSYNEQFF.

This rearrangement joins TRBV5-1 to TRBJ2-1; a possible D gene is TRBD2 (5 bases). V was cut by 4 bases and J by 10 bases, with 18 bases left in between. Germline CDR1 and CDR2: SGHRS and YFSETQ. The CDR3 totals 14 residues. DNA for the CDR3: TGCGCCAGCAGCCTGGAGGAGGAGGCGCGGGAGCAGTTCTTC. Translated, it gives CASSLEEEAREQFF.